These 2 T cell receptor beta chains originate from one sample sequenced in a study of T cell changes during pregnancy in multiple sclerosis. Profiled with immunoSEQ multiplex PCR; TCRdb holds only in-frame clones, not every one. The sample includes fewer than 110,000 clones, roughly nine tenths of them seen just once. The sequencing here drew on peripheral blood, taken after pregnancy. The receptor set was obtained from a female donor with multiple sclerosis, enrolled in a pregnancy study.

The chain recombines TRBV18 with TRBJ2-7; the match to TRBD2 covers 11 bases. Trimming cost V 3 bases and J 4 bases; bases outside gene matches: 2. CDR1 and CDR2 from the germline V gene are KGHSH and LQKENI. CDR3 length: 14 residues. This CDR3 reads CASSPTSGSYEQYF. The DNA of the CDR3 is TGTGCCAGCTCACCCACTAGCGGGAGTTACGAGCAGTACTTC.

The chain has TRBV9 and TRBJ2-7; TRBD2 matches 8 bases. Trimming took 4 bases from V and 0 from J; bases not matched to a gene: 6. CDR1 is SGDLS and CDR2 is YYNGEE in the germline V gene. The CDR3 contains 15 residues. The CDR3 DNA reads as TGTGCCAGCAGCCCCCGGGGGGGTAGCTCCTACGAGCAGTACTTC. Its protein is CASSPRGGSSYEQYF.